A selection of T cell receptor beta chains follows, all from one sample in a study of technical replicates of blood from a handful of donors. Sequencing used immunoSEQ multiplex PCR; TCRdb keeps in-frame clones, though not all of them. The sample lists roughly 62,000 clones, 91% occurring once. The specimen was PBMCs. All receptors derive from a human donor in good health. Some clones in this sample may be carry-over from other donors' samples. Each CDR3 is given with its conserved first and last residue. The D gene is left open where the match is weak. The size of a clone is reported for some rows only, either as once, few or many, or as a class for expanded clones.

>TRBV18|-|TRBJ2-7|TRBD1
TGTGCCAGCTCACGTGGTCGAGACAGGGCTTACTTC
CASSRGRDRAYF
>TRBV5-6|-|TRBJ2-7|TRBD1
TGTGCCAGCAGCCCATTAGCAGGGGGCCTCTCCTACGAGCAGTACTTC
CASSPLAGGLSYEQYF
>TRBV2|-|TRBJ1-5|TRBD1
TGTGCCAGCAGCCAGACAGGGGGCGTGCAGCCCCAGCATTTT
CASSQTGGVQPQHF
>TRBV28|-|TRBJ2-7|TRBD2
TGTGCCAGCAGTTGGGGCGGGGGTCCTTCCTCCTACGAGCAGTACTTC
CASSWGGGPSSYEQYF
>TRBV7-2|-|TRBJ2-7|TRBD2
TGTGCCAGCGGGGGGGGAGGACGCGAGCAGTACTTC
CASGGGGREQYF
>TRBV25-1|-|TRBJ2-7|TRBD2
TGTGCCAGCAGTGGGACCTGGGGTAGCGGGAGCTCGTTGGACGAGCAGTACTTC
CASSGTWGSGSSLDEQYF
>TRBV7-9|-|TRBJ2-7|TRBD1
TGTGCCAGCAGTTGGGGACAGGGGTTGGACGAGCAGTACTTC
CASSWGQGLDEQYF
>TRBV29-1|-|TRBJ2-5|-
TGCAGCGCTCAGAGGGCCGGGTTGGAGGAGACCCAGTACTTC
CSAQRAGLEETQYF
>TRBV7-9|once|TRBJ2-2|-
TGTGCCAGCAGAGAAGGGGGGGCCACAACCGGGGAGCTGTTTTTT
CASREGGATTGELFF
>TRBV19|-|TRBJ2-7|-
TGTGCCAGTAGTGCGGGACAGTCTAACTACGAGCAGTACTTC
CASSAGQSNYEQYF
>TRBV5-5|-|TRBJ2-7|-
TGTGCCAGCAGCCTGGCATCGCAGGATTACGAGCAGTACTTC
CASSLASQDYEQYF
>TRBV5-4|-|TRBJ2-3|TRBD2
TGTGCCAGCAGCTTGGAACTAGCGGGGGGGGATACGCAGTATTTT
CASSLELAGGDTQYF
>TRBV5-1|-|TRBJ2-7|TRBD1
TGCGCCAGCAGCATCGGGACAGGGGAATCCTACGAGCAGTACTTC
CASSIGTGESYEQYF
>TRBV4-2|-|TRBJ2-2|-
TGTGCCAGCAGCCCCCTTGAAAGGAGTGGTCACGGGGAGCTGTTTTTT
CASSPLERSGHGELFF
>TRBV15|many|TRBJ1-1|TRBD1
TGTGCCACCAGCGGCCTGACAGGGCGATACACTGAAGCTTTCTTT
CATSGLTGRYTEAFF
>TRBV27|once|TRBJ1-2|-
TGTGCCACCCGCGGGGCGGAGGGATCCTATGGCTACACCTTC
CATRGAEGSYGYTF
>TRBV29-1|-|TRBJ2-3|-
TGCAGCGCCGAGGCGGGCACAGATACGCAGTATTTT
CSAEAGTDTQYF
>TRBV19|once|TRBJ1-6|-
TGTGCCAGTAGTACTGGAGGGCGGAATTCACCCCTCCACTTT
CASSTGGRNSPLHF
>TRBV5-1|-|TRBJ2-7|-
TGCGCCAGCAGCTTCGATTTGCCTATGAGTCGGGTGACAGTCTCCTACGAGCAGTACTTC
CASSFDLPMSRVTVSYEQYF
>TRBV5-4|-|TRBJ2-1|-
TGTGCCAGCAGCTTGGGACTTGCTTCATCTGAGCAGTTCTTC
CASSLGLASSEQFF
>TRBV5-6|once|TRBJ1-2|-
TGTGCCAGCAGCTTGCAGGGCTCCTATGGCTACACCTTC
CASSLQGSYGYTF
>TRBV7-2|-|TRBJ2-3|-
TGTGCCAGCAGCCCCCTTCTAGCGGATACGCAGTATTTT
CASSPLLADTQYF
>TRBV6-5|-|TRBJ2-7|-
TGTGCCAGCAGTCTGGACAGTAGCTCCTACGAGCAGTACTTC
CASSLDSSSYEQYF
>TRBV6-1|-|TRBJ2-5|TRBD1
TGTGCCACCGATAGGACAGGGATCCAAGAGACCCAGTACTTC
CATDRTGIQETQYF
>TRBV30|-|TRBJ2-5|TRBD2
TGTGCCTTGAGACTGCGGGGACTAGCGGGGAAGGGTGAGACCCAGTACTTC
CALRLRGLAGKGETQYF
>TRBV5-6|large|TRBJ1-2|-
TGTGCCAGCAGCTTGTCGGGTCGGGGCAGGGGAGTATCTGGCTACACCTTC
CASSLSGRGRGVSGYTF
>TRBV5-5|-|TRBJ2-7|TRBD1
TGTGCCAGCAGCTTGACCCCGGGACAGGGAACCTACGAGCAGTACTTC
CASSLTPGQGTYEQYF
>TRBV9|-|TRBJ1-3|TRBD1
TGTGCCAGCAGCGCACCGGGACAGGACTCTGGAAACACCATATATTTT
CASSAPGQDSGNTIYF
>TRBV15|-|TRBJ1-1|-
TGTGCCACCAGCAGAGACCCCCGGTTCGGTAAAGCTTTCTTT
CATSRDPRFGKAFF
>TRBV4-1|-|TRBJ2-1|-
TGCGCCAGCAGCCAAGATTGGACTAACTCTGCCTACAATGAGCAGTTCTTC
CASSQDWTNSAYNEQFF
>TRBV6-5|few|TRBJ1-6|-
TGTGCCAGCACCCAAACAGGGAAGAATTCACCCCTCCACTTT
CASTQTGKNSPLHF
>TRBV9|once|TRBJ1-2|-
TGTGCCAGCAGCGAGGGGTTACTCTATGGCTACACCTTC
CASSEGLLYGYTF
>TRBV2|-|TRBJ2-7|TRBD2
TGTGCCAGCAGTAAGGGGACTAGCGGGCAACTCGCCTACGAGCAGTACTTC
CASSKGTSGQLAYEQYF
>TRBV5-4|-|TRBJ1-5|TRBD1
TGTGCCAGCAGCTTGGGGGGACAGGGGCGCAATCAGCCCCAGCATTTT
CASSLGGQGRNQPQHF
>TRBV18|-|TRBJ2-7|TRBD1
TGTGCCAGCTCCCCATCTTCGACAGACAGGGGCTACGAGCAGTACTTC
CASSPSSTDRGYEQYF
>TRBV29-1|-|TRBJ2-1|TRBD1
TGCAGCGTTAACAGGGGCCTGGGGGTCTACAATGAGCAGTTCTTC
CSVNRGLGVYNEQFF
>TRBV25-1|-|TRBJ1-3|TRBD1
TGTGCCAGCAGTAACCACGGACAGGGAAGAAACACCATATATTTT
CASSNHGQGRNTIYF
>TRBV5-1|-|TRBJ2-3|-
TGCGCCAGCAGCCTCATACGAGCTAGCGCGTACCCTAGCACAGATACGCAGTATTTT
CASSLIRASAYPSTDTQYF
>TRBV6-5|-|TRBJ1-6|-
TGTGCCAGCAGTACGACAAGATCACCCCTCCACTTT
CASSTTRSPLHF
>TRBV7-2|-|TRBJ2-3|-
TGTGCCAGCAGCCCAATAACGACTCCCCGGAGGTATTTT
CASSPITTPRRYF